This paragraph covers one T cell receptor (beta chain) sequence. Its antigen is not known. Sequencing used immunoSEQ multiplex PCR; TCRdb keeps in-frame clones, though not all of them. The sample carries approximately 84,000 clones, 65% to 90% recorded once. The source of the sample is a study of glioma-infiltrating T cells after dendritic cell vaccination. Study as a whole: Glioblastoma patients came from Phase I and II dendritic cell vaccination trials. Findings of the study overall: Patients with more pretreatment TILs had longer time to progression and survival.

CDR1 is SNHLY, CDR2 FYNNEI, per germline. CDR3 size: 14 residues. Trimming at V came to 4 bases and at J to 14 bases, leaving 13 bases not matched to a gene. The chain carries TRBV2 and TRBJ1-4; 7 bases agree with TRBD1. The receptor was derived from a human donor with glioblastoma. The sequencing used blood, collected before dendritic cell vaccination. The CDR3 DNA is TGTGCCAGCAGTGTGGTAGGGGGCGCAAAGAGCCTGTTTTTT. As protein: CASSVVGGAKSLFF.